One sample yielded the 30 T cell receptor beta chains listed below, sequenced in a study of T cells after yellow fever vaccination (dated by TCRdb to about 2019). In light of the paper, this sample's treatment or condition label describes: live attenuated yellow fever vaccine strain. Library preparation employed 5' RACE. The reads were generated on an Illumina HiSeq 2500. The public reads were reprocessed in TCRdb via fastp at Q25 and MiXCR, keeping in-frame beta chains. When rows share a CDR3 protein, they turn into one entry using the most common DNA and genes. The sample table holds about 400,000 distinct CDR3 sequences, of which 11% were seen once. More than 15% of the sample belongs to the ten largest clones. The sequencing used PBMCs, collected on the day of the first yellow fever vaccination. These receptors were taken from a young man who received the YFV17D yellow fever vaccine.

The chain couples TRBV4-1 to TRBJ1-5, with a tentative D call TRBD1 (6 bases). Deletions cut 0 bases from V and 0 bases from J, with 12 bases between. Germline-derived CDR1 and CDR2 are MGHRA and YSYEKL. The CDR3 extends over 17 amino acids. The CDR3 nucleotides read TGCGCCAGCAGCCAAGAAGGGGGAGCTTATAGCAATCAGCCCCAGCATTTT. Protein sequence: CASSQEGGAYSNQPQHF.

V usage is TRBV3-1 and J usage is TRBJ1-3, with a tentative D call TRBD1 (6 bases). Germline CDR1 and CDR2: LGHDT and YNNKEL (reference sequence). The CDR3 contains 16 residues. Trimming cost V 4 bases and J 1 base, with 14 bases left between them. CDR3 sequence: CASSRTDSPSGNTIYF. CDR3 DNA sequence: TGTGCCAGCAGCCGTACGGACAGTCCTTCTGGAAACACCATATATTTT.

This chain joins TRBV10-3 and TRBJ1-6; weak D call: TRBD1 (5 bases). Germline-derived CDR1 and CDR2 are ENHRY and SYGVKD. The V end lost 2 bases, the J end lost 9 bases, and 17 bases lay between the germline ends. The CDR3 length is 16 residues. CDR3 nucleotides: TGTGCCATCAGTGAGCCTGGGACGGCTCTGGGTTCACCCCTCCACTTT. Its translation: CAISEPGTALGSPLHF.

This chain links TRBV7-6 with TRBJ2-3; D gene uncertain. From germline, CDR1 is SGHVS and CDR2 FNYEAQ. V lost 3 bases to trimming and J lost 6 bases, with 13 bases between them. This CDR3 has 14 residues. For the CDR3, the DNA is TGTGCCAGCAGCTTGGTCGCCTTTTCTGATACGCAGTATTTT. Translation gives CASSLVAFSDTQYF.

Only a few counts were recorded for this clonotype. The gene calls are TRBV20-1 and TRBJ2-7; maybe TRBD1 (7 bases). The CDR3 loop spans 14 amino acids. The V gene lost 1 base and the J gene lost 2 bases, with 12 bases spanning the gap. Germline V CDR1 and CDR2: DFQATT, SNEGSKA (reference sequence). The CDR3 DNA reads as TGCAGTGCTAGAGTGCCAGGGGGGCCCTACGAGCAGTACGTC. It specifies CSARVPGGPYEQYV.

The chain uses TRBV20-1 and TRBJ2-7; TRBD1 aligns across 10 bases. V trimming: 3 bases; J trimming: 1 base; junction bases outside the gene matches: 12. Germline values: CDR1 DFQATT, CDR2 SNEGSKA (reference sequence). The length of the CDR3 is 17 residues. The chain's CDR3 is CSARGTGTGVSSYEQYF. The CDR3 nucleotides read TGCAGTGCTAGGGGGACCGGGACAGGGGTTTCGTCCTACGAGCAGTACTTC.

The rearrangement joins TRBV4-2 to TRBJ1-5; D gene unclear. The germline V gene has CDR1 LGHNA and CDR2 YNFKEQ. The CDR3 totals 15 residues. V was clipped by 0 bases and J by 2 bases, with 8 bases between them. CDR3 DNA sequence: TGTGCCAGCAGCCAAGACGGCCAGGGCAATCAGCCCCAGCATTTT. This gives the protein CASSQDGQGNQPQHF.

This chain joins TRBV7-2 and TRBJ2-3; D remains unclear. The V gene lost 5 bases and the J gene lost 6 bases, with 9 bases spanning the gap. The CDR3 is made up of 12 amino acids. Looked up from germline, CDR1 is SGHTA and CDR2 is FQGNSA. The CDR3 loop reads CASSLHGDTQYF. The DNA for the CDR3 is TGTGCCAGCAGCCTACACGGGGATACGCAGTATTTT.

This clonotype came up a few times. This chain uses TRBV6-5 with TRBJ2-7; the D is unclear. The CDR3 totals 13 residues. V lost 2 bases and J 3 bases, leaving 8 bases between the germline ends. Germline-derived CDR1 and CDR2 are MNHEY and SVGAGI. The CDR3: CASSYDGYYEQYF. CDR3 sequence (DNA): TGTGCCAGCAGTTACGACGGGTACTACGAGCAGTACTTC.

The V gene is TRBV11-2, the J gene TRBJ2-7; D remains ambiguous. Germline values: CDR1 SGHAT, CDR2 FQNNGV. The germline V and J ends were trimmed by 6 bases and 1 base, with 13 bases remaining between them. The CDR3 loop spans 14 amino acids. The CDR3 loop reads CASRADVLSYEQYV. In DNA form, the CDR3 reads TGTGCCAGCAGGGCCGACGTCCTTTCCTACGAGCAGTACGTC.

There are a few counts of this clonotype. This chain links TRBV7-9 with TRBJ1-4, with D maybe TRBD1 (6 bases). The V end lost 1 base, the J end lost 1 base, and 10 bases lay between the germline ends. The germline V gene has CDR1 SEHNR and CDR2 FQNEAQ (reference sequence). This CDR3 has 16 amino acids. CDR3 residues: CASSLGFRGTNEKLFF. The DNA for the CDR3 is TGTGCCAGCAGCTTAGGTTTCAGGGGAACTAATGAAAAACTGTTTTTT.

The sample holds many counts of this clonotype. The gene calls are TRBV7-8 and TRBJ1-2; TRBD1 matches at 8 bases. Germline values: CDR1 SGHVS, CDR2 FQNEAQ. V was clipped by 4 bases and J by 5 bases; unmatched bases: 6. The CDR3 is made up of 14 amino acids. CDR3 sequence: CASSYSGGAYGYTF. The CDR3 nucleotides read TGTGCCAGCAGCTATTCAGGGGGCGCGTATGGCTACACCTTC.

This clonotype was counted between two and nine times. The V and J genes are TRBV7-3 and TRBJ2-3; D is perhaps TRBD2 (6 bases). CDR1 and CDR2 from the germline V gene are SGHTA and FQGTGA. V lost 5 bases, J lost 6 bases, and 15 bases lay in between. This CDR3 spans 14 amino acids. CDR3 residues: CASSRAGSPDTQYF. The CDR3 region has the DNA TGTGCCAGCAGCCGAGCGGGTTCACCGGATACGCAGTATTTT.

This clonotype has just a few counts. The V and J genes are TRBV20-1 and TRBJ1-5, with 7 bases fitting TRBD1. The CDR3 consists of 13 residues. V shed 6 bases and J 3 bases; nucleotides not matched to a gene: 5. Germline values: CDR1 DFQATT, CDR2 SNEGSKA (reference sequence). CDR3 residues: CSAPGQNNQPQHF. Here the CDR3 DNA reads TGCAGTGCCCCGGGACAGAACAATCAGCCCCAGCATTTT.

The CDR3 DNA sequence: TGCAGCGTCCCGGGACAGGGTCTAAGCGAGCAGTACTTC. Amino acids: CSVPGQGLSEQYF. This sequence joins TRBV29-1 and TRBJ2-7; TRBD1 matches at 9 bases. Germline CDR1 SQVTM, CDR2 ANQGSEA. V was pared by 6 bases and J by 6 bases, with 9 bases of the junction left unmatched. The CDR3 consists of 13 residues.

V usage is TRBV20-1 and J usage is TRBJ2-1, with 8 bases identical to TRBD1. The length of the CDR3 is 13 residues. The V gene's germline CDR1 is DFQATT and CDR2 SNEGSKA (reference sequence). The V and J ends lost 4 bases and 7 bases, in that order; junction bases with no gene match: 6. In nucleotides, the CDR3 is TGCAGTGCTACCGGGACAGGAGGAAATGAGCAGTTCTTC. Protein: CSATGTGGNEQFF.

This clonotype occurred a few times. The J gene is TRBJ2-3, the V gene TRBV18; 7 bases are a match to TRBD1. Germline CDR1 KGHSH, CDR2 LQKENI. Losses at the gene ends were 3 bases for V and 4 bases for J; bases not matched to a gene: 7. This CDR3 spans 15 amino acids. The CDR3 reads CASSPRTQGADTQYF. The CDR3 DNA sequence: TGTGCCAGCTCACCGCGGACCCAGGGGGCAGATACGCAGTATTTT.

This clonotype was seen a few times. The chain uses TRBV7-8 and TRBJ2-7, with D perhaps matching TRBD2 (6 bases). The CDR3 is 15 amino acids. Trimming took 1 base from V and 1 from J, leaving 11 bases between them. Germline-derived CDR1 and CDR2 are SGHVS and FQNEAQ. The CDR3 here is CASSLVLGTSYEQYF. The CDR3 DNA reads TGTGCCAGCAGCTTAGTCCTCGGGACTTCCTACGAGCAGTACTTC.

This clonotype was detected only a few times. V is TRBV12-3 or TRBV12-4 and J is TRBJ2-1, with D perhaps TRBD1 (7 bases). V was pared by 7 bases and J by 4 bases, with 17 bases between. The CDR3 totals 15 residues. The CDR3 here is CASTLLQGGYNEQFF. CDR3 in DNA: TGTGCCAGCACCCTCCTCCAGGGGGGATACAATGAGCAGTTCTTC.

V and J are TRBV11-2 and TRBJ2-7, with 7 bases that match TRBD1. The germline V gene has CDR1 SGHAT and CDR2 FQNNGV. CDR3 length equals 13 residues. V lost 5 bases and J lost 9; bases outside the gene matches: 10. The DNA of the CDR3 is TGTGCCAGCAGCCCCTTTACAGGGGAGAGGCAGTACGTC. Protein sequence: CASSPFTGERQYV.

The V gene is TRBV7-2, the J gene TRBJ1-5; D remains ambiguous. Between the trimmed V and J ends, which lost 0 bases and 0 bases, there was a span of 6 bases. The CDR3 contains 15 residues. Germline lookup yields CDR1 SGHTA and CDR2 FQGNSA. The CDR3 here is CASSLASSSNQPQHF. In DNA, the CDR3 is TGTGCCAGCAGCTTAGCTTCCAGTAGCAATCAGCCCCAGCATTTT.

This clonotype was seen a few times. The rearrangement joins TRBV27 to TRBJ2-5; TRBD1 matches 9 bases. V trimming: 8 bases; J trimming: 5 bases; junction bases outside the gene matches: 6. Germline-derived CDR1 and CDR2 are MNHEY and SMNVEV (reference sequence). CDR3 length: 13 amino acids. The CDR3, as DNA: TGTGCCAGCCAACAGGGGGCGAGTGAGACCCAGTACTTC. The encoded protein is CASQQGASETQYF.

This chain joins TRBV7-9 and TRBJ2-2; D is perhaps TRBD1 (6 bases). Between the trimmed V and J ends, which lost 5 bases and 8 bases, there was a span of 12 bases. Germline CDR1 and CDR2: SEHNR and FQNEAQ (reference sequence). The CDR3 covers 13 residues. In DNA form, the CDR3 reads TGTGCCAGCAGCGCACAGGGTTTTGGGGAGCTGTTTTTT. It is translated as CASSAQGFGELFF.

The chain recombines TRBV20-1 with TRBJ1-6; 9 bases agree with TRBD1. Unmatched junction bases numbered 8, after V lost 5 bases and J lost 12 bases. CDR1 DFQATT and CDR2 SNEGSKA come from the germline V gene (reference sequence). The CDR3 is 13 amino acids. In DNA, the CDR3 is TGCAGTGCTGGGGGACAGGGCTTTCGACCCCTCCACTTT. Translated: CSAGGQGFRPLHF.

This clonotype has only a few counts. CDR3: CASSVTGFYGYTF. CDR3 nucleotide sequence: TGTGCCAGCAGTGTGACAGGGTTCTATGGCTACACCTTC. The chain has TRBV28 and TRBJ1-2; 7 bases agree with TRBD1. The V gene end was trimmed by 5 bases and the J gene end by 4 bases; junction bases not matched to a gene: 4. Per the germline V gene, CDR1 is MDHEN and CDR2 is SYDVKM. The CDR3 has 13 residues.

V and J are TRBV5-1 and TRBJ1-2; the D is unclear. V lost 4 bases, J lost 6 bases, and 13 bases lay in between. CDR1 is SGHRS, CDR2 YFSETQ, per germline. This CDR3 is built from 13 residues. As DNA, the CDR3 is TGCGCCAGCAGCGTGGGCATGACGGATGGCTACACCTTC. Translated: CASSVGMTDGYTF.

Only a few counts were recorded for this clonotype. The V gene is TRBV7-6, the J gene TRBJ1-4; the D is unclear. V lost 1 base to trimming and J lost 5 bases, with 8 bases between them. Germline V gene sequence: CDR1 SGHVS, CDR2 FNYEAQ. The CDR3 is 14 residues long. The CDR3, as DNA: TGTGCCAGCAGCTTAGTCGACGGGAATGAAAAACTGTTTTTT. The encoded protein is CASSLVDGNEKLFF. Filled out from reference TRBV7-6 and TRBJ1-4, the complete variable domain reads GAGVSQSPRYKVTKRGQDVALRCDPISGHVSLYWYRQALGQGPEFLTYFNYEAQQDKSGLPNDRFSAERPEGSISTLTIQRTEQRDSAMYRCASSLVDGNEKLFFGSGTQLSVL.

The chain uses TRBV12-3 or TRBV12-4 and TRBJ1-2, with D uncertain. Trimming removed 6 bases at V and 8 bases at J, with 7 bases between. This CDR3 comprises 10 residues. The CDR3 sequence: CASRIGGYTF. The CDR3 region has the DNA TGTGCCAGCAGGATAGGAGGCTACACCTTC.

V and J are TRBV27 and TRBJ1-2; 10 bases map to TRBD1. The V gene's germline CDR1 is MNHEY and CDR2 SMNVEV (reference sequence). Trimming took 5 bases from V and 0 from J; bases not matched to a gene: 9. The CDR3 has 17 residues. The CDR3 loop reads CASSATGQGPSNYGYTF. As DNA, the CDR3 is TGTGCCAGCAGTGCCACGGGACAGGGGCCCTCTAACTATGGCTACACCTTC.

As DNA, the CDR3 is TGTGCCAGCAGAGGCGTCGGGGGCTACGACGAGCAGTACTTC. Protein sequence: CASRGVGGYDEQYF. The chain employs TRBV6-1 and TRBJ2-7, with D perhaps given as TRBD1 or TRBD2 (6 bases each). Trimming stripped 6 bases from V and 5 bases from J, with 17 bases between. Germline CDR1 and CDR2: MNHNS and SASEGT. CDR3 length equals 14 residues.